Listed here are 22 T cell receptor beta chains from one sample, sequenced in a study of spatial heterogeneity in lung cancer. From the 5' RACE reads, TCRdb called clonotypes with MiXCR, one entry per CDR3 protein. The table has about 82,000 distinct CDR3 sequences, over 10% seen once; the top ten hold about 4.6%. Time point noted: sample taken at primary tumor resection. From tumor, nontumor lung or frozen PBMC, whole RNA was taken unsorted for sequencing. The sequenced sample was PBMCs, obtained at surgery. The receptors derive from a male donor with early-stage non-small cell lung cancer.

This clonotype was observed a handful of times. The chain is built from TRBV29-1 and TRBJ2-2; D is unresolved. Germline loops: CDR1 SQVTM, CDR2 ANQGSEA. The CDR3 runs to 13 residues. V was cut by 4 bases and J by 0 bases, with 6 bases left in between. CDR3 bases: TGCAGCGTTGTGGGGTCGAACACCGGGGAGCTGTTTTTT. It yields the protein CSVVGSNTGELFF.

The rearrangement joins TRBV5-6 to TRBJ1-1, with 7 bases lining up with TRBD1. The germline gives CDR1 SGHDT, CDR2 YYEEEE. J gave up 4 bases and V 8 bases, and 5 bases lay outside the gene matches. The CDR3 length is 12 residues. The chain's CDR3 is CASKGQFTEAFF. The CDR3 nucleotides read TGTGCCAGTAAGGGACAGTTCACTGAAGCTTTCTTT.

The chain has TRBV20-1 and TRBJ2-3, with 7 bases matching TRBD2. Germline lookup yields CDR1 DFQATT and CDR2 SNEGSKA (reference sequence). J gave up 0 bases and V 0 bases, and 6 bases lay outside the gene matches. This CDR3 is built from 16 residues. CDR3: CSARDRSSGSTDTQYF. The CDR3 nucleotides read TGCAGTGCTAGAGATCGGTCTAGCGGTAGCACAGATACGCAGTATTTT.

This clonotype was recorded a few times. The CDR3 region is CASSLDRGYSPLHF. In DNA form, the CDR3 reads TGTGCCAGCAGCTTGGACAGGGGATATTCACCCCTCCACTTT. The V call is TRBV5-5, the J call TRBJ1-6; 7 bases map to TRBD1. Germline CDR1 and CDR2: SGHKS and YYEKEE (reference sequence). This CDR3 has 14 residues. Trimming at V came to 0 bases and at J to 8 bases, leaving 2 bases not matched to a gene.

In this sample, this clonotype turned up a few times. The rearrangement links TRBV9 to TRBJ1-1; D call uncertain. V was trimmed by 4 bases and J by 1 base, leaving 8 bases between them. The CDR3 runs 13 residues. The V gene's germline CDR1 is SGDLS and CDR2 YYNGEE. The CDR3 region is CASSTTPNTEAFF. CDR3 nucleotide sequence: TGTGCCAGCAGCACGACACCGAACACTGAAGCTTTCTTT. The complete variable domain, with remaining parts taken from reference TRBV9 and TRBJ1-1, reads DSGVTQTPKHLITATGQRVTLRCSPRSGDLSVYWYQQSLDQGLQFLIQYYNGEERAKGNILERFSAQQFPDLHSELNLSSLELGDSALYFCASSTTPNTEAFFGQGTRLTVV.

This clonotype was counted between two and nine times. The chain is built from TRBV12-3 or TRBV12-4 and TRBJ2-5; TRBD2 aligns across 8 bases. V dropped 4 bases and J dropped 5; count of bases not matched to a gene: 6. The CDR3 extends over 14 amino acids. CDR3 protein: CASSSGLASETQYF. CDR3 bases: TGTGCCAGCAGTTCTGGACTAGCAAGTGAGACCCAGTACTTC.

This clonotype was counted ten times or more. V gene TRBV4-1 combines with J gene TRBJ2-5; 7 bases line up with TRBD2. The V and J ends lost 3 bases and 2 bases, in that order; junction bases with no gene match: 6. The CDR3 has 15 amino acids. Germline V gives CDR1 MGHRA, CDR2 YSYEKL. The CDR3 loop reads CASSHILAQQETQYF. The CDR3, as DNA: TGCGCCAGCAGCCATATACTAGCGCAGCAAGAGACCCAGTACTTC.

This clonotype was recorded at least ten times. The V and J genes are TRBV2 and TRBJ1-5, with D possibly being TRBD1 (5 bases). Per germline, CDR1 SNHLY and CDR2 FYNNEI. The V gene lost 5 bases and the J gene lost 4 bases, with 9 bases spanning the gap. The CDR3 totals 13 residues. CDR3 loop: CASSSDRNQPQHF. The CDR3 nucleotides are TGTGCCAGCAGTTCCGACAGAAATCAGCCCCAGCATTTT.

This clonotype was observed at least ten times. V is TRBV29-1 and J is TRBJ2-1; D unresolved. In germline, CDR1 is SQVTM, CDR2 ANQGSEA. V lost 6 bases, J lost 0 bases, and 15 bases lay in between. This CDR3 has 15 residues. As DNA, the CDR3 is TGCAGCGTGGTCCCATGGACGAGCTCCTACAATGAGCAGTTCTTC. Amino acids: CSVVPWTSSYNEQFF.

This chain uses TRBV29-1 with TRBJ1-1, with 9 nucleotides matching TRBD1. Trimming removed 6 bases from V and 5 bases from J; junction bases left unmatched: 7. This CDR3 is 13 amino acids long. Germline V gene data show CDR1 as SQVTM and CDR2 as ANQGSEA. CDR3 in DNA: TGCAGCGTCGAACTGACAGGGGGAACTGAAGCTTTCTTT. Translating it yields CSVELTGGTEAFF.

In its sample, this clonotype was seen a few times. The chain recombines TRBV2 with TRBJ2-7; 8 nucleotides align to TRBD1. J was trimmed by 0 bases and V by 7 bases; bases with no gene match: 11. Germline assignment: CDR1 SNHLY and CDR2 FYNNEI. This CDR3 has 16 residues. The DNA for the CDR3 is TGTGCCAGCACGCGACAGGGGCACCCTACCTCCTACGAGCAGTACTTC. Protein product: CASTRQGHPTSYEQYF.

This clonotype was counted between two and nine times. The V call is TRBV5-4, the J call TRBJ2-3, with TRBD2 identical over 9 bases. V lost 0 bases and J lost 0; bases outside the gene matches: 2. The CDR3 covers 16 residues. The germline V gene has CDR1 SGHNT and CDR2 YYREEE (reference sequence). DNA of the CDR3: TGTGCCAGCAGCTTGGGGCTAGCGGGAAGCACAGATACGCAGTATTTT. It specifies CASSLGLAGSTDTQYF.

This chain connects TRBV6-6 to TRBJ2-6; D perhaps matches TRBD1 (5 bases). Germline assignment: CDR1 MNHNY and CDR2 SVGAGI (reference sequence). V lost 0 bases, J lost 1 base, and 7 bases lay in between. The CDR3 spans 16 residues. The CDR3 spells CASSYSTASGANVLTF. As DNA, the CDR3 is TGTGCCAGCAGTTACTCGACAGCGTCTGGGGCCAACGTCCTGACTTTC.

This clonotype was counted at least ten times. The rearrangement joins TRBV28 to TRBJ1-5; D remains ambiguous. The CDR3 length is 14 residues. Per germline, CDR1 MDHEN and CDR2 SYDVKM. Trimming stripped 2 bases from V and 4 bases from J, with 9 bases between. CDR3 nucleotide sequence: TGTGCCAGCAGTTTAAGGATTTCTAATCAGCCCCAGCATTTT. It specifies CASSLRISNQPQHF.

This clonotype was recorded at least ten times. The V call is TRBV12-3 or TRBV12-4, the J call TRBJ1-5, with D possibly matching TRBD1 (5 bases). The CDR3 spans 16 residues. Trimming took off 4 bases at V and 1 base at J, with 14 bases between the two ends. CDR3 amino acids: CASSSSGGGSNQPQHF. In DNA form, the CDR3 reads TGTGCCAGCAGTTCCTCGGGGGGGGGGAGCAATCAGCCCCAGCATTTT.

This chain uses TRBV25-1 with TRBJ2-3; weak D call: TRBD1 (6 bases). Trimming stripped 7 bases from V and 2 bases from J, with 16 bases between. The CDR3 has 15 amino acids. Germline-derived CDR1 and CDR2 are MGHDK and SYGVNS. CDR3 coding DNA: TGTGCCAGCATGGCCACAGGGTTGACCACAGATACGCAGTATTTT. This codes for CASMATGLTTDTQYF.

This clonotype was picked up a small number of times. V and J are TRBV20-1 and TRBJ2-7; 10 nucleotides line up with TRBD2. This CDR3 comprises 14 residues. In germline, CDR1 is DFQATT, CDR2 SNEGSKA (reference sequence). V dropped 5 bases and J dropped 0; count of bases not matched to a gene: 4. Here the CDR3 DNA reads TGCAGTGCTTTCAGCGGGGGGGCCTCCTACGAGCAGTACTTC. It codes for CSAFSGGASYEQYF.

V is TRBV15 and J is TRBJ1-1; the D is unclear. The CDR3 has 15 amino acids. Trimming removed 0 bases from V and 3 bases from J, with 11 bases in between. Germline CDR1 is LNHNV and CDR2 is YYDKDF (reference sequence). The CDR3 nucleotides are TGTGCCACCAGCAGAGAAATCGCAGCATACACTGAAGCTTTCTTT. Encoded protein: CATSREIAAYTEAFF.

The CDR3 DNA sequence: TGTGCCAGTAGTATAGCAGCGACTAGCGACACAGATACGCAGTATTTT. As protein: CASSIAATSDTDTQYF. The chain uses TRBV19 and TRBJ2-3; 8 bases fit TRBD2. The J segment lost 2 bases and the V segment lost 1 base, leaving 5 bases of the junction unmatched. The CDR3 has 16 residues. The V gene's germline CDR1 is LNHDA and CDR2 SQIVND (reference sequence).

This clonotype was picked up a small number of times. The chain carries TRBV5-1 and TRBJ2-2, with a possible D match to TRBD2 (6 bases). Germline values: CDR1 SGHRS, CDR2 YFSETQ. The V gene lost 2 bases and the J gene lost 1 base, with 12 bases spanning the gap. The CDR3 sequence is 16 residues long. The CDR3 DNA sequence: TGCGCCAGCAGCTTACGGGAGCAAATGAACACCGGGGAGCTGTTTTTT. As protein: CASSLREQMNTGELFF.

The chain is built from TRBV5-1 and TRBJ2-3; 12 bases fit TRBD2. V lost 4 bases, J lost 2 bases, and 8 bases stayed unmatched. The CDR3 runs 17 residues. Germline assignment: CDR1 SGHRS and CDR2 YFSETQ. The CDR3 region has the DNA TGCGCCAGCAGCGATCCGGGACTAGCGGGTCTCACAGATACGCAGTATTTT. Translating gives CASSDPGLAGLTDTQYF.

This chain connects TRBV4-2 to TRBJ2-7; a weak D match, TRBD2 (5 bases). The CDR3 covers 16 residues. Between the trimmed V and J ends, which lost 4 bases and 3 bases, there was a span of 19 bases. Looked up from germline, CDR1 is LGHNA and CDR2 is YNFKEQ. The CDR3 DNA follows: TGTGCCAGCAGCCTCTCGGGGAAAGAGATTAACTACGAGCAGTACTTC. It codes for CASSLSGKEINYEQYF.